This T cell receptor beta chain was sequenced for a study of cytotoxic CD8 clonotypes in ibrutinib-treated CLL. Overall study: The subjects consisted of 11 relapsed/refractory and approximately 15 treatment-naive individuals, with about 17 IGHV unmutated. Notes on the study in general: Clonality was higher at ibrutinib response and returned toward baseline at progression. Pretreatment clonality was elevated relative to age-matched healthy donors and paralleled circulating CD8+ T-cell counts. The study found public clonotypes uncommon, contracting or stable on treatment.

The germline V gene has CDR1 SGHAT and CDR2 FQNNGV. Between the trimmed V and J ends, which lost 5 bases and 4 bases, there was a span of 8 bases. This CDR3 comprises 12 residues. As for this clone: Its antigen is not known.

Here immunoSEQ multiplex PCR was the method, and the copy in TCRdb shows in-frame clones only, minus some. The table has tens of thousands of clones, less than 75% seen once. V gene TRBV11-2 combines with J gene TRBJ1-2; D unclear. Specimen: PBMCs, collected after 12 months of ibrutinib treatment. This sequence was found in a human donor with chronic lymphocytic leukemia. DNA of the CDR3: TGTGCCAGCAGCACTGGAACCTATGGCTACACCTTC. It translates to CASSTGTYGYTF.